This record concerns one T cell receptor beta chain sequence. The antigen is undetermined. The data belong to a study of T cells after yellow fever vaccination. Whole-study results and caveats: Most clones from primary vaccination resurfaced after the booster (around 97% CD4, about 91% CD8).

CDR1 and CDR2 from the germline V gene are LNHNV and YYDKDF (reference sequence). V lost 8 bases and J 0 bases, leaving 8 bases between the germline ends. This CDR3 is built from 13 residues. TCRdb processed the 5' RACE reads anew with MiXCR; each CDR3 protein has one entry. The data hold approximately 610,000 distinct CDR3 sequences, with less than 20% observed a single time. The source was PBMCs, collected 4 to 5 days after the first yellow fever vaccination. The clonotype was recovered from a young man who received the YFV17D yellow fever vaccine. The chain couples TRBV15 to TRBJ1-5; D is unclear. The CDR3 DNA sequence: TGTGCCACCGGCCTTTATAGCAATCAGCCCCAGCATTTT. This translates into CATGLYSNQPQHF.